These 17 T cell receptor beta chains were all obtained from the same sample, sequenced in a study of post-analysis software for immune sequencing data. General study findings and limits: When patients were compared with controls, 4 or 5 TRBV segments were more frequent, TRBV5-6, TRBV5-1 and TRBV20-1 among them.

For these receptors, no antigen is known. Carried by the TCR beta cDNA libraries were unique molecular identifiers. Using its own MiXCR run on the PCR reads, TCRdb lists one record per CDR3 protein. This table holds about 380,000 distinct CDR3 sequences, roughly 36% found once. Sequenced sample: blood. Source of these receptors: a girl aged 5-17 years with multiple sclerosis.

The V call is TRBV5-6, the J call TRBJ2-6; D unresolved. The V gene's germline CDR1 is SGHDT and CDR2 YYEEEE. This CDR3 is 15 amino acids long. Trimming left V 2 bases short and J 0 bases short, with 6 bases between. CDR3 DNA sequence: TGTGCCAGCAGCTTCGGGTTCTCTGGGGCCAACGTCCTGACTTTC. Translating it yields CASSFGFSGANVLTF.

This clonotype has just a few counts. The J gene is TRBJ2-7, the V gene TRBV6-5; possible D gene TRBD1, 6 bases. With 0 bases removed from V and 3 bases from J, the gap between germline ends came to 15 bases. The length of the CDR3 is 16 residues. Germline lookup yields CDR1 MNHEY and CDR2 SVGAGI. This CDR3 reads CASSYSAGSGDYEQYF. The CDR3 nucleotides are TGTGCCAGCAGTTACTCGGCCGGTTCAGGGGACTACGAGCAGTACTTC.

This chain connects TRBV5-1 to TRBJ1-2; 8 bases line up with TRBD1. Germline CDR1 is SGHRS and CDR2 is YFSETQ. This CDR3 comprises 14 residues. V shed 4 bases and J 8 bases; nucleotides not matched to a gene: 10. The CDR3 is CASSRSTGEGGYTF. The CDR3 nucleotides are TGCGCCAGCAGCAGATCGACAGGGGAGGGAGGCTACACCTTC. Combining the CDR3 with reference TRBV5-1 and TRBJ1-2 gives the whole variable domain KAGVTQTPRYLIKTRGQQVTLSCSPISGHRSVSWYQQTPGQGLQFLFEYFSETQRNKGNFPGRFSGRQFSNSRSEMNVSTLELGDSALYLCASSRSTGEGGYTFGSGTRLTVV.

The J gene is TRBJ1-2, the V gene TRBV6-1, with D perhaps TRBD1 (6 bases). The germline V and J ends were trimmed by 5 bases and 3 bases, with 16 bases remaining between them. This CDR3 region has 15 residues. Germline values: CDR1 MNHNS, CDR2 SASEGT. In nucleotides, the CDR3 is TGTGCCAGCAGTAGTTGGACAGCAGCCCACTATGGCTACACCTTC. Translating it yields CASSSWTAAHYGYTF.

J is TRBJ2-1 and V is TRBV12-3 or TRBV12-4; 10 bases are a match to TRBD2. The J segment lost 2 bases and the V segment lost 6 bases, leaving 7 bases of the junction unmatched. This CDR3 has 16 residues. The CDR3 sequence: CASSPVAGGPYNEQFF. As DNA, the CDR3 is TGTGCCAGCAGCCCAGTAGCGGGGGGTCCCTACAATGAGCAGTTCTTC.

This chain links TRBV7-9 with TRBJ1-6; a weak D match, TRBD1 (6 bases). V was trimmed by 2 bases and J by 10 bases, leaving 21 bases between them. CDR1 is SEHNR and CDR2 is FQNEAQ in the germline V gene (reference sequence). CDR3 length equals 17 residues. This CDR3 is CASSLLLAGVDGSPLHF. As DNA, the CDR3 is TGTGCCAGCAGCTTATTGTTGGCAGGGGTTGATGGGTCACCCCTCCACTTT.

This clonotype occurred a few times. The chain couples TRBV12-3 or TRBV12-4 to TRBJ1-2; 7 nucleotides agree with TRBD1. The ends lost 8 bases at V and 4 bases at J; junction bases unmatched: 13. This CDR3 spans 15 amino acids. Written as DNA, the CDR3 is TGTGCCAGCTCTCCCCAGGGGGGCCCGTTCTATGGCTACACCTTC. Protein product: CASSPQGGPFYGYTF.

The chain couples TRBV4-3 to TRBJ1-2; 7 bases line up with TRBD1. This CDR3 is built from 16 residues. Germline loops: CDR1 LGHNA, CDR2 YSLEER. J was trimmed by 3 bases and V by 0 bases; bases with no gene match: 7. The CDR3 protein is CASSQDLRTGDYGYTF. In nucleotides, the CDR3 is TGCGCCAGCAGCCAAGATCTCCGAACAGGGGACTATGGCTACACCTTC.

The V gene is TRBV20-1, the J gene TRBJ2-5; D gene uncertain. CDR3 length: 12 amino acids. V was trimmed by 6 bases and J by 3 bases, leaving 11 bases between them. The germline gives CDR1 DFQATT, CDR2 SNEGSKA (reference sequence). CDR3 protein: CSAPRREETQYF. CDR3 nucleotide sequence: TGCAGTGCACCCCGTCGGGAAGAGACCCAGTACTTC.

As DNA, the CDR3 is TGTGCCAGCAGAGCGGGACTAGGGGGTTTCGATGAGCAGTTCTTC. Protein product: CASRAGLGGFDEQFF. J is TRBJ2-1 and V is TRBV13; TRBD2 matches at 8 bases. CDR3 length equals 15 residues. Germline lookup yields CDR1 PRHDT and CDR2 FYEKMQ (reference sequence). V was pared by 6 bases and J by 8 bases, with 12 bases of the junction left unmatched.

The chain carries TRBV6-5 and TRBJ1-3; D might be TRBD1 (5 bases). This CDR3 has 15 amino acids. CDR1 and CDR2 (germline): MNHEY, SVGAGI. V lost 2 bases and J 0 bases, leaving 8 bases between the germline ends. CDR3 loop: CASSYGDSSGNTIYF. The CDR3 DNA sequence: TGTGCCAGCAGTTACGGTGACAGCTCTGGAAACACCATATATTTT.

In this sample, this clonotype turned up a few times. This chain links TRBV6-6 with TRBJ1-5, with a weak D call TRBD1 (5 bases). The CDR3 sequence is 13 residues long. Germline V gives CDR1 MNHNY, CDR2 SVGAGI (reference sequence). Trimming removed 10 bases from V and 3 bases from J, with 13 bases in between. The DNA of the CDR3 is TGTGCCATCACCCGACAGAACAATCAGCCCCAGCATTTT. This codes for CAITRQNNQPQHF.

This chain uses TRBV6-4 with TRBJ2-7; D call uncertain. This CDR3 is 13 amino acids long. Per the germline V gene, CDR1 is MRHNA and CDR2 is SNTAGT. The ends were cut back, 2 bases at V and 3 bases at J, with 8 bases in the middle. Here the CDR3 reads CASSDRALYEQYF. The CDR3 bases are TGTGCCAGCAGTGACCGGGCCCTCTACGAGCAGTACTTC.

This clonotype has just one count. The chain employs TRBV20-1 and TRBJ1-4; D unclear. The germline V and J ends were trimmed by 6 bases and 4 bases, with 12 bases remaining between them. Germline V CDR1 and CDR2: DFQATT, SNEGSKA (reference sequence). The length of the CDR3 is 13 residues. Here the CDR3 DNA reads TGCAGTGCCGCGTCGGAGAATAATGAAAAACTGTTTTTT. Translating gives CSAASENNEKLFF.

The V call is TRBV29-1, the J call TRBJ2-1; TRBD2 matches at 10 bases. Germline assignment: CDR1 SQVTM and CDR2 ANQGSEA. The CDR3 consists of 14 residues. With 7 bases clipped from V and 8 bases from J, the junction kept 11 bases outside the gene matches. The CDR3 DNA reads TGCAGCGCGCAAGATAGCGGGGGGCGCGATGAGCAGTTCTTC. This gives the protein CSAQDSGGRDEQFF.

This clonotype was counted a few times. The gene calls are TRBV20-1 and TRBJ1-5, with unresolved D. The CDR3 runs 15 residues. V dropped 0 bases and J dropped 2 bases, with 11 bases sitting between them. Germline assignment: CDR1 DFQATT and CDR2 SNEGSKA (reference sequence). CDR3 residues: CSAREIGYRNQPQHF. The CDR3 DNA sequence: TGCAGTGCTAGAGAGATAGGGTACCGCAATCAGCCCCAGCATTTT.

This clonotype was observed a handful of times. The chain uses TRBV12-3 or TRBV12-4 and TRBJ2-7; 8 bases map to TRBD1. Germline trimming cut 5 bases from V and 2 bases from J; bases unmatched to any gene: 5. The CDR3 runs to 14 residues. CDR3 in DNA: TGTGCCAGCAGTAGGACAGGGACACCCTACGAGCAGTACTTC. It specifies CASSRTGTPYEQYF.